A single T cell receptor beta chain is shown here with its context. This sample is drawn from a study of blood T cell repertoires in COVID-19. Study-wide context: The study drew acute and convalescent COVID-19 samples from the United States, Italy and Spain.

CDR1 and CDR2 (germline): SGHRS, YFSETQ. V lost 4 bases and J 0 bases, leaving 13 bases between the germline ends. The CDR3 covers 16 residues. Clones were sequenced by immunoSEQ multiplex PCR, and TCRdb holds only the in-frame ones, with some missing. In the table there are roughly 25,000 clones, 90% to 95% of which are singletons. Sequencing was done on a sample of peripheral blood. V and J are TRBV5-1 and TRBJ1-4; tentative D call: TRBD1 (5 bases). The clonotype comes from a woman in her forties or fifties with active COVID-19. The CDR3 loop reads CASSPTGAPTNEKLFF. The CDR3 coding sequence is TGCGCCAGCAGCCCCACAGGAGCGCCAACTAATGAAAAACTGTTTTTT.